This T cell receptor (beta chain) was sequenced in a study of T cells in localized non-small cell lung cancer. Looked up from germline, CDR1 is MGHRA and CDR2 is YSYEKL. V was pared by 5 bases and J by 0 bases, with 13 bases between. CDR3 length equals 15 residues. Sequencing was performed with immunoSEQ multiplex PCR; in TCRdb, only in-frame clones are kept and a portion is missing. The sample includes about 40,000 clones, roughly 86% of them seen just once. The V gene is TRBV4-1, the J gene TRBJ1-2; D not resolved. The source of this sequence is a man aged 40 to 70 with stage I lung adenocarcinoma. The sample in question was peripheral blood, obtained before any cancer treatment. The CDR3 DNA reads TGCGCCAGCAGCTTAGCGAGGGAGGCTAACTATGGCTACACCTTC. This encodes CASSLAREANYGYTF.